The next 27 T cell receptor beta chains were all read from a single sample in a study of blood T cell repertoires in COVID-19. Sequencing was performed with immunoSEQ multiplex PCR; in TCRdb, only in-frame clones are kept and a portion is missing. The sample includes about 170,000 clones, roughly nine tenths of them seen just once. The source material was peripheral blood. The receptors shown here come from a woman aged 55 to 70 with COVID-19, enrolled during active disease.

The rearrangement links TRBV18 to TRBJ1-1; 8 bases are shared with TRBD1. CDR1 KGHSH and CDR2 LQKENI come from the germline V gene. Unmatched junction bases numbered 5, after V lost 3 bases and J lost 2 bases. The CDR3 extends over 15 amino acids. CDR3 sequence (DNA): TGTGCCAGCTCACCCTTGGACAGGGTCAACACTGAAGCTTTCTTT. Its protein is CASSPLDRVNTEAFF.

This rearrangement joins TRBV20-1 to TRBJ2-7; 8 bases are shared with TRBD2. CDR3 length: 14 residues. Trimming cost V 3 bases and J 7 bases; bases outside gene matches: 11. Germline values: CDR1 DFQATT, CDR2 SNEGSKA (reference sequence). The CDR3 DNA is TGCAGTGCTAGTTCCGGGAGGGCCCTCGGTGAGCAGTACTTC. Its protein product is CSASSGRALGEQYF.

This clone occurred once. This chain uses TRBV6-6 with TRBJ2-5; 9 nucleotides line up with TRBD1. Trimming cost V 5 bases and J 5 bases; bases outside gene matches: 9. Germline V lookup: CDR1 MNHNY, CDR2 SVGAGI (reference sequence). There are 15 residues in the CDR3. In DNA, the CDR3 is TGTGCCAGCAGTAAACCGGGACAGGGCGGGGAGACCCAGTACTTC. Translated, it gives CASSKPGQGGETQYF.

This clone was counted between two and nine times. V gene TRBV3-1 (or the pseudogene TRBV3-2) combines with J gene TRBJ2-2; TRBD2 matches at 8 bases. V gave up 4 bases and J gave up 9 bases; unmatched junction bases: 16. This CDR3 has 17 residues. The germline gives CDR1 LGHDT, CDR2 YNNKEL (reference sequence). CDR3 bases: TGTGCCAGCAGCCGAGACTCGAGGGCTAGCGGGCGCCGGGAGCTGTTTTTT. Translating it yields CASSRDSRASGRRELFF.

The genes are TRBV20-1 and TRBJ2-5; 9 bases map to TRBD1. V shed 3 bases and J 4 bases; nucleotides not matched to a gene: 12. The length of the CDR3 is 16 residues. The germline gives CDR1 DFQATT, CDR2 SNEGSKA (reference sequence). CDR3 DNA: TGCAGTGCTAGTAAATGGGACAGGGCCTCGCGAGAGACCCAGTACTTC. Translated: CSASKWDRASRETQYF.

The V call is TRBV28, the J call TRBJ1-5, with D possibly TRBD1 on 5 matching bases. The CDR3 has 15 residues. V was cut by 3 bases and J by 4 bases, with 13 bases left in between. The germline V gene encodes CDR1 MDHEN and CDR2 SYDVKM. CDR3 coding DNA: TGTGCCAGCAGTTTGGGTGGGGGGTCAAATCAGCCCCAGCATTTT. It specifies CASSLGGGSNQPQHF.

This chain uses TRBV5-4 with TRBJ2-3; no clear D gene. V lost 1 base and J lost 1, with 7 bases in between. The CDR3 sequence is 14 residues long. Germline V gene data show CDR1 as SGHNT and CDR2 as YYREEE (reference sequence). The CDR3 region has the DNA TGTGCCAGCAGCTTGAGCGCTGGCACAGATACGCAGTATTTT. This sequence encodes CASSLSAGTDTQYF.

This chain connects TRBV28 to TRBJ1-2; possibly TRBD1 for D (5 bases). This CDR3 has 16 residues. Germline V gene data show CDR1 as MDHEN and CDR2 as SYDVKM. Between the trimmed V and J ends, which lost 5 bases and 8 bases, there was a span of 24 bases. In DNA form, the CDR3 reads TGTGCCAGCAGTCCCCGAAGCGGGGGTAGACTTCGCGGCTACACCTTC. It encodes CASSPRSGGRLRGYTF.

The chain has TRBV9 and TRBJ2-7, with TRBD1 matching 8 bases. The CDR3 length is 13 residues. Germline V lookup: CDR1 SGDLS, CDR2 YYNGEE. V shed 3 bases, J shed 7 bases, and the junction held 6 bases outside the gene matches. DNA for the CDR3: TGTGCCAGCAGCGCCCGGACAGGGAAAGAGCAGTACTTC. This sequence encodes CASSARTGKEQYF.

The chain carries TRBV13 and TRBJ2-7; no definite D call. V lost 5 bases, J lost 5 bases, and 10 bases lay in between. CDR3 size: 12 residues. Germline CDR1 reads PRHDT; CDR2 reads FYEKMQ (reference sequence). In nucleotides, the CDR3 is TGTGCCAGCAGCCCTCTAAGCGACGAGCAGTACTTC. This gives the protein CASSPLSDEQYF.

The chain links TRBV6-5 to TRBJ1-5; the D gene is possibly TRBD1 (5 bases). The germline V gene has CDR1 MNHEY and CDR2 SVGAGI. This CDR3 has 15 residues. V was shortened by 2 bases and J by 1 base, with 9 bases between the two germline ends. The CDR3 DNA reads as TGTGCCAGCAGTTACCTCCAGGGAAGCAATCAGCCCCAGCATTTT. Protein sequence: CASSYLQGSNQPQHF.

The genes are TRBV3-1 (or the pseudogene TRBV3-2) and TRBJ2-5; 11 bases line up with TRBD2. The CDR3 runs 14 residues. V was clipped by 6 bases and J by 7 bases; unmatched bases: 7. Germline CDR1 is LGHDT and CDR2 is YNNKEL (reference sequence). The CDR3 nucleotides read TGTGCCAGCAGTCTCACTAGCGGGAGTTCGACCCAGTACTTC. It specifies CASSLTSGSSTQYF.

V usage is TRBV19 and J usage is TRBJ2-3, with 16 bases lining up with TRBD2. CDR3 size: 17 residues. Trimming at V came to 3 bases and at J to 4 bases, leaving 4 bases not matched to a gene. Germline V gene lookup returns CDR1 LNHDA and CDR2 SQIVND (reference sequence). CDR3: CASSIGTSGRVADTQYF. In DNA form, the CDR3 reads TGTGCCAGTAGTATTGGGACTAGCGGGAGGGTTGCAGATACGCAGTATTTT.

The chain employs TRBV6-5 and TRBJ2-7, with 8 nucleotides matching TRBD1. Trimming at V came to 0 bases and at J to 2 bases, leaving 6 bases not matched to a gene. The CDR3 loop spans 16 amino acids. Germline CDR1 MNHEY, CDR2 SVGAGI. The CDR3 is CASSYSIAQGAYEQYF. The CDR3 region has the DNA TGTGCCAGCAGTTACTCGATTGCACAGGGGGCCTACGAGCAGTACTTC.

The CDR3 DNA sequence: TGTGCCAGCAGCCGGGACAGGGGCGATGAGCAGTTCTTC. The encoded protein is CASSRDRGDEQFF. This rearrangement joins TRBV6-5 to TRBJ2-1; 10 bases are shared with TRBD1. With 6 bases clipped from V and 8 bases from J, the junction kept 4 bases outside the gene matches. Germline-derived CDR1 and CDR2 are MNHEY and SVGAGI. The CDR3 extends over 13 amino acids.

J is TRBJ2-7 and V is TRBV10-1, with 9 bases lining up with TRBD2. Per the germline V gene, CDR1 is WNHNN and CDR2 is SYGVQD (reference sequence). The length of the CDR3 is 14 residues. V trimming: 0 bases; J trimming: 4 bases; junction bases outside the gene matches: 1. The CDR3 loop reads CASSESTSGYEQYF. Written as DNA, the CDR3 is TGCGCCAGCAGTGAGTCTACTAGCGGGTACGAGCAGTACTTC.

The rearrangement joins TRBV15 to TRBJ2-7, with a weak D call TRBD2 (5 bases). The CDR3 is 13 residues long. Germline V gene lookup returns CDR1 LNHNV and CDR2 YYDKDF (reference sequence). V lost 0 bases and J 5 bases, leaving 8 bases between the germline ends. CDR3 nucleotides: TGTGCCACCAGCAGAGAACTAGGAAACGAGCAGTACTTC. It is translated as CATSRELGNEQYF.

The chain links TRBV10-3 to TRBJ2-6; 7 bases fit TRBD2. J was trimmed by 2 bases and V by 10 bases; bases with no gene match: 11. The germline V gene encodes CDR1 ENHRY and CDR2 SYGVKD. The CDR3 is made up of 16 amino acids. CDR3: CATERGSVTGANVLTF. CDR3 bases: TGTGCCACCGAGCGGGGTTCTGTGACTGGGGCCAACGTCCTGACTTTC.

V and J are TRBV19 and TRBJ1-2; D unclear. From germline, CDR1 is LNHDA and CDR2 SQIVND (reference sequence). V lost 5 bases and J lost 4, with 14 bases in between. The CDR3 extends over 14 amino acids. CDR3 loop: CASSLRGVGYGYTF. In nucleotides, the CDR3 is TGTGCCAGTAGTCTCCGCGGAGTAGGCTATGGCTACACCTTC.

The genes are TRBV9 and TRBJ2-7; perhaps TRBD2 as D (5 bases). Trimming shortened V by 0 bases and J by 2 bases, and 12 bases separated the two germline ends. This CDR3 region has 15 residues. Germline loops: CDR1 SGDLS, CDR2 YYNGEE. The DNA of the CDR3 is TGTGCCAGCAGCGTAGGAGCGGTGGGCGCCTACGAGCAGTACTTC. The encoded protein is CASSVGAVGAYEQYF.

This clone was detected only a few times. The chain joins TRBV30 to TRBJ1-6, with D possibly TRBD1 on 5 matching bases. V dropped 4 bases and J dropped 4 bases, with 11 bases sitting between them. Germline V gene data show CDR1 as GTSNPN and CDR2 as SVGIG (reference sequence). The length of the CDR3 is 14 residues. The CDR3 is CAWTRGTYNSPLHF. In DNA form, the CDR3 reads TGTGCCTGGACGCGAGGGACTTATAATTCACCCCTCCACTTT.

The rearrangement joins TRBV19 to TRBJ1-1; tentative D call: TRBD1 (5 bases). The CDR3 runs 14 residues. Germline V gives CDR1 LNHDA, CDR2 SQIVND (reference sequence). V was trimmed by 5 bases and J by 3 bases, leaving 13 bases between them. DNA of the CDR3: TGTGCCAGTAGTTGGGGCAGGAAGGACACTGAAGCTTTCTTT. Protein product: CASSWGRKDTEAFF.

V gene TRBV5-1 combines with J gene TRBJ2-7; 8 nucleotides agree with TRBD2. V was clipped by 4 bases and J by 7 bases; unmatched bases: 7. Germline V CDR1 and CDR2: SGHRS, YFSETQ. CDR3 length equals 13 residues. CDR3: CASSILAEREQYF. The DNA for the CDR3 is TGCGCCAGCAGCATACTAGCGGAGCGGGAGCAGTACTTC.

The chain links TRBV5-1 to TRBJ1-1; TRBD1 might be the D (6 bases). Looked up from germline, CDR1 is SGHRS and CDR2 is YFSETQ. The CDR3 spans 14 residues. Trimming took 1 base from V and 0 from J, leaving 7 bases between them. CDR3 loop: CASSLRGMNTEAFF. As DNA, the CDR3 is TGCGCCAGCAGCTTGAGGGGGATGAACACTGAAGCTTTCTTT. Together with reference TRBV5-1 and TRBJ1-1, the CDR3 gives the full variable domain: KAGVTQTPRYLIKTRGQQVTLSCSPISGHRSVSWYQQTPGQGLQFLFEYFSETQRNKGNFPGRFSGRQFSNSRSEMNVSTLELGDSALYLCASSLRGMNTEAFFGQGTRLTVV.

V gene TRBV7-8 combines with J gene TRBJ2-1; possibly TRBD2 for D (5 bases). Germline-derived CDR1 and CDR2 are SGHVS and FQNEAQ. The V and J ends lost 1 base and 4 bases respectively, with 11 bases between them. This CDR3 is built from 15 residues. The CDR3 is CASSLDGGFYNEQFF. In DNA, the CDR3 is TGTGCCAGCAGCTTAGACGGCGGGTTTTACAATGAGCAGTTCTTC.

The chain employs TRBV7-8 and TRBJ2-2; no firm D call. This CDR3 region has 15 residues. In germline, CDR1 is SGHVS, CDR2 FQNEAQ. With 2 bases removed from V and 0 bases from J, the gap between germline ends came to 7 bases. This CDR3 reads CASSLPVSNTGELFF. In nucleotides, the CDR3 is TGTGCCAGCAGCTTACCAGTATCGAACACCGGGGAGCTGTTTTTT.

This chain uses TRBV30 with TRBJ2-2; 10 nucleotides match TRBD1. CDR3 length equals 16 residues. The germline gives CDR1 GTSNPN, CDR2 SVGIG (reference sequence). The V and J ends lost 8 bases and 2 bases, in that order; junction bases with no gene match: 11. CDR3 sequence reads: CALGTGATINTGELFF. As DNA, the CDR3 is TGTGCCCTCGGGACAGGGGCTACCATTAACACCGGGGAGCTGTTTTTT.